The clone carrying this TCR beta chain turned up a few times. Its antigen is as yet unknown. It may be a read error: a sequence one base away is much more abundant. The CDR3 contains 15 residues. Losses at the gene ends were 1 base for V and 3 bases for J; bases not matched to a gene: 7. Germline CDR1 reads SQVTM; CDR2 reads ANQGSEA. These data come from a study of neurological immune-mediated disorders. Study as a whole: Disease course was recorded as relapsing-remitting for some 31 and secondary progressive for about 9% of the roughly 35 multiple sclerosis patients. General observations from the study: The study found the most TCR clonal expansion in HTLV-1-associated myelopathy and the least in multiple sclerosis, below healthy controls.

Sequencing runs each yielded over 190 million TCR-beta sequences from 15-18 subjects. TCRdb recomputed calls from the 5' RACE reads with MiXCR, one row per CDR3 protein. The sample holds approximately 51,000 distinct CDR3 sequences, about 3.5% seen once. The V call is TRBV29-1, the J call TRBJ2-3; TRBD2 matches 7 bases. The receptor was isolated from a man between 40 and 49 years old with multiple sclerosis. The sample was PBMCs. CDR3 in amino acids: CSVEADGGTTDTQYF. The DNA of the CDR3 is TGCAGCGTTGAAGCCGACGGGGGGACGACAGATACGCAGTATTTT.